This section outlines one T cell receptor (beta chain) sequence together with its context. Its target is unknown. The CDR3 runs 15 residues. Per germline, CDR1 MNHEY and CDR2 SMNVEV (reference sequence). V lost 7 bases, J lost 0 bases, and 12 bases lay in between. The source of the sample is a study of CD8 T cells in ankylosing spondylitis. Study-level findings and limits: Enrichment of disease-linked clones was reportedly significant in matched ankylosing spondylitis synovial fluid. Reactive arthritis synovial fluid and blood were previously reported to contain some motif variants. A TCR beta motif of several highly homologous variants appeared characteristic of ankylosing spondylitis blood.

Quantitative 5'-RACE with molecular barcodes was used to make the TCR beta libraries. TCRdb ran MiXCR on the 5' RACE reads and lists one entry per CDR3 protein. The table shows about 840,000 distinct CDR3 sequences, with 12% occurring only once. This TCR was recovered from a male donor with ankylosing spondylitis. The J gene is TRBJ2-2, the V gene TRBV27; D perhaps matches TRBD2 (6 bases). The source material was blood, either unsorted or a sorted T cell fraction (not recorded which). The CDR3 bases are TGTGCCAGCAAAGAAGGAGGGACGAACACCGGGGAGCTGTTTTTT. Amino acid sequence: CASKEGGTNTGELFF.